This TCR beta chain was sequenced for a study of T cells in Graves' hyperthyroidism and ophthalmopathy. Overall study findings and caveats: Appearing also in blood were most of the thyroid clonotypes expanded above 0.001.

The study left out patients who had uncontrolled infection, other autoimmune disease, pregnancy or lactation. The length of the CDR3 is 11 residues. Trimming removed 2 bases from V and 8 bases from J, with 7 bases in between. The germline CDR1 and CDR2 sequences are LGHDT and YNNKEL (reference sequence). Amplified TCR beta CDR3 regions came from RNA transcripts. Primed by the HTBI set, a first-round RT-PCR was run on the TCR CDR3. TCRdb re-analysed the multiplex PCR reads in MiXCR, keeping a single row per CDR3 protein. The data contain 300,000 to 500,000 distinct CDR3 sequences, about 15% of them singletons. The sample holds many counts of this clonotype. Its antigen is as yet unknown.

The material sequenced was blood. This receptor was taken from a woman aged 25 to 45 with Graves' hyperthyroidism. The chain links TRBV3-1 to TRBJ2-7; D gene uncertain. The DNA of the CDR3 is TGTGCCAGCAGCCAAAACGTCAAGCAGTACTTC. Translation: CASSQNVKQYF.